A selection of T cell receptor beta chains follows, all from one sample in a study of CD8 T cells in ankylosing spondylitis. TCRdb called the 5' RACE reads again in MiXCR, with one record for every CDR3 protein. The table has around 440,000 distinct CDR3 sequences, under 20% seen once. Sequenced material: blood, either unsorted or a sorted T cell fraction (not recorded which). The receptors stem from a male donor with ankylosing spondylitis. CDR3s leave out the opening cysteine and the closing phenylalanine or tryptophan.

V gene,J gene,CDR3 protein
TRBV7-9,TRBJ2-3,ASSYWRDTDTQY
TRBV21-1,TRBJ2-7,ASSLLPPGQGAYEQY
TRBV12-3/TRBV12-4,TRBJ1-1,ASSLPPGTEAF
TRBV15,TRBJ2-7,ATSRVGTGANTYEQY
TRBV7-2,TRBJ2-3,ASSGTGVGTDTQY
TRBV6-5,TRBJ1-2,ASSYARSQGTNYGYT
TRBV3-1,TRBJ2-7,ASSQDNLGGASDEQY
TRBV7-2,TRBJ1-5,ASSLVTDWPQH
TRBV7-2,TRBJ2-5,ASSLVPIQETQY
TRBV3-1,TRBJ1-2,ASSQDRVRAGYT
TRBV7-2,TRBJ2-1,ASSTLAGMGYNEQF
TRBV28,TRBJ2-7,ASSPSGSLEQY
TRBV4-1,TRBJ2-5,ASSQVSGGVNQETQY
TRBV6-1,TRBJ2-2,ASKTGTNTGELF
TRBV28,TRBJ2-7,AGSPGALVYEQY
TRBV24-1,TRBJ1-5,ATSDHGQGHQPQH
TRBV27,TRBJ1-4,ASSPPGTGDEKLF
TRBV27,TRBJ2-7,ASREVGRAYEQY
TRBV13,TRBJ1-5,AVRKGNQPQH
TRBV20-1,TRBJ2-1,SAVTGFSGGNEQF
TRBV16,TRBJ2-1,ASSQSGSGDNEQF
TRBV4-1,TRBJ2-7,ASSQGQGPGGYEQY
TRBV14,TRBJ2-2,ASSQALRGELF